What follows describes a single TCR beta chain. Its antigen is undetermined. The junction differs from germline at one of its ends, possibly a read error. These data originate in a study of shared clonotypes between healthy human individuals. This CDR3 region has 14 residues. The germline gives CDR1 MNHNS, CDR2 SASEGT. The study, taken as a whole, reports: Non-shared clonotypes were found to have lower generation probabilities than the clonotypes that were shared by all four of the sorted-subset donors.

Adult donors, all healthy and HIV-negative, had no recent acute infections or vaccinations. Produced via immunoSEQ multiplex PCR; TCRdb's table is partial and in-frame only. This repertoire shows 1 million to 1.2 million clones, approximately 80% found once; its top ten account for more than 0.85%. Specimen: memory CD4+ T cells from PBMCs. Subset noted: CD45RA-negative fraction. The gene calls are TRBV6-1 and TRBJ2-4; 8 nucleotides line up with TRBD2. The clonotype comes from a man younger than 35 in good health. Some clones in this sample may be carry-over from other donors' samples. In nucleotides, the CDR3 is TGTGCCAGCAGTTTACAAATAGCGGGAAACATTCAATACTTC. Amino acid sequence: CASSLQIAGNIQYF.